The 28 T cell receptor beta chains below were found in one sample sequenced in a study of identical twins. From the 5' RACE reads, TCRdb called clonotypes with MiXCR, one entry per CDR3 protein. Of roughly 220,000 distinct CDR3 sequences detected, under 8.5% appear once; the ten largest clones hold less than 15%. The sample was also linked to a second study, of T cells expressing NK-cell markers.

Sequenced: CD8+ T cells sorted from blood. The receptors here all came from a woman aged 18 to 35 in good health.

This clonotype was counted a few times. The chain couples TRBV2 to TRBJ2-7; D uncertain. The CDR3 extends over 15 amino acids. The V gene lost 3 bases and the J gene lost 0 bases, with 12 bases spanning the gap. The germline CDR1 and CDR2 sequences are SNHLY and FYNNEI. The CDR3 loop is CASSEESSFSYEQYF. The CDR3 DNA follows: TGTGCCAGCAGTGAGGAGTCCTCCTTCTCCTACGAGCAGTACTTC.

CDR3 nucleotide sequence: TGTGCTAGTGGACGTCCGGGACTAGTTCTTGAGGACTCCTACAATGAGCAGTTCTTC. It specifies CASGRPGLVLEDSYNEQFF. This chain links TRBV12-5 with TRBJ2-1, with 8 bases lining up with TRBD2. From germline, CDR1 is LGHNT and CDR2 FRNRAP. V was pared by 6 bases and J by 0 bases, with 16 bases of the junction left unmatched. CDR3 size: 19 residues.

The V gene is TRBV5-6, the J gene TRBJ2-1; possibly TRBD2 for D (7 bases). Trimming removed 4 bases at V and 0 bases at J, with 14 bases between. The CDR3 has 16 residues. The V gene's germline CDR1 is SGHDT and CDR2 YYEEEE. CDR3 region: CASSPWAGASYNEQFF. The CDR3 nucleotides read TGTGCCAGCAGCCCGTGGGCGGGGGCCTCCTACAATGAGCAGTTCTTC.

There are a few counts of this clonotype. The chain carries TRBV6-5 and TRBJ2-3, with D hard to call. In germline, CDR1 is MNHEY, CDR2 SVGAGI. V shed 0 bases and J shed 4 bases, with 8 bases lying between them. This CDR3 region has 14 residues. For the CDR3, the DNA is TGTGCCAGCAGTTACTCTTCCGGTTCAGATACGCAGTATTTT. Protein: CASSYSSGSDTQYF.

This clonotype was recorded many times. The chain has TRBV7-9 and TRBJ2-2; no clear D gene. The V and J ends lost 2 bases and 6 bases respectively, with 10 bases between them. This CDR3 has 14 residues. Per germline, CDR1 SEHNR and CDR2 FQNEAQ (reference sequence). CDR3 coding DNA: TGTGCCAGCAGCTTAACGGTGCGCCCCGGGGAGCTGTTTTTT. This gives the protein CASSLTVRPGELFF.

This clonotype was counted at least ten times. The J gene is TRBJ1-5, the V gene TRBV4-1; D unresolved. This CDR3 has 14 amino acids. Germline V gene data show CDR1 as MGHRA and CDR2 as YSYEKL. The V end lost 4 bases, the J end lost 6 bases, and 13 bases lay between the germline ends. CDR3 sequence: CASSRELTFQPQHF. CDR3 DNA: TGCGCCAGCAGCCGGGAATTAACTTTTCAGCCCCAGCATTTT.

This clonotype was picked up many times. At one end, the junction sequence differs from germline, possibly due to a read error. The chain joins TRBV11-2 to TRBJ2-7, with D uncertain. The CDR3 totals 16 residues. Germline values: CDR1 SGHAT, CDR2 FQNNGV. For the CDR3, the DNA is TGTGCAAGCAGCTCCTCGAGACTCCCCCAACCTTACGAGCAGTACTTC. Translating it yields CASSSSRLPQPYEQYF.

The sample holds a few counts of this clonotype. This chain links TRBV20-1 with TRBJ2-7; 15 nucleotides agree with TRBD2. The germline gives CDR1 DFQATT, CDR2 SNEGSKA (reference sequence). This CDR3 contains 17 residues. V shed 4 bases and J 0 bases; nucleotides not matched to a gene: 7. CDR3 DNA sequence: TGCAGTGCTACTGGACTAGCGGGGGGGCCGGGCTCCTACGAGCAGTACTTC. Residues: CSATGLAGGPGSYEQYF.

A few counts support this clonotype. The chain recombines TRBV12-3 or TRBV12-4 with TRBJ2-1; possibly TRBD2 for D (6 bases). V was pared by 4 bases and J by 7 bases, with 23 bases between. CDR3 length: 17 amino acids. CDR3 region: CASSSPRGVEGWNEQFF. The DNA for the CDR3 is TGTGCCAGCAGTTCCCCCAGAGGGGTGGAGGGGTGGAATGAGCAGTTCTTC.

The CDR3 DNA reads TGTGCCAGCAGTTCCTGGGCCCTGAACACTGAAGCTTTCTTT. This translates into CASSSWALNTEAFF. V is TRBV6-5 and J is TRBJ1-1, with D hard to call. Trimming cost V 4 bases and J 0 bases, with 9 bases left between them. This CDR3 is built from 14 residues. Germline CDR1 MNHEY, CDR2 SVGAGI.

This clonotype came up a few times. The chain joins TRBV12-3 or TRBV12-4 to TRBJ2-3; D may be TRBD1 (5 bases). The CDR3 consists of 14 residues. With 3 bases removed from V and 4 bases from J, the gap between germline ends came to 11 bases. The CDR3 reads CASSFRQGADTQYF. The DNA of the CDR3 is TGTGCCAGCAGTTTCCGGCAGGGCGCAGATACGCAGTATTTT.

This clonotype has more than one count but fewer than ten. The chain combines TRBV13 with TRBJ2-2; the D is unclear. This CDR3 region has 13 residues. Germline V gives CDR1 PRHDT, CDR2 FYEKMQ (reference sequence). Trimming removed 5 bases from V and 2 bases from J, with 6 bases in between. The CDR3 is CASSEQNTGELFF. In DNA, the CDR3 is TGTGCCAGCAGCGAGCAAAACACCGGGGAGCTGTTTTTT.

This clonotype was detected many times. The rearrangement links TRBV15 to TRBJ2-5; D gene uncertain. V was clipped by 0 bases and J by 2 bases, with 7 bases between them. Germline V gives CDR1 LNHNV, CDR2 YYDKDF (reference sequence). CDR3 length: 14 amino acids. CDR3 region: CATSRDSIQETQYF. The CDR3 DNA is TGTGCCACCAGCAGAGATTCCATACAAGAGACCCAGTACTTC.

The table lists this clonotype with many counts. V usage is TRBV24-1 and J usage is TRBJ2-1; a weak D match, TRBD1 (6 bases). Germline CDR1 and CDR2: KGHDR and SFDVKD. V lost 5 bases and J lost 8, with 15 bases in between. The CDR3 runs to 14 residues. CDR3 nucleotide sequence: TGTGCCACCAGTGTCTCAGGGGCTGTGGATGAGCAGTTCTTC. This gives the protein CATSVSGAVDEQFF.

This chain connects TRBV5-1 to TRBJ2-5; 7 bases agree with TRBD2. Germline V lookup: CDR1 SGHRS, CDR2 YFSETQ. The CDR3 is made up of 13 amino acids. V lost 4 bases and J lost 9; bases outside the gene matches: 9. The CDR3 sequence is CASSIGLVGAQYF. For the CDR3, the DNA is TGCGCCAGCAGCATCGGACTAGTAGGGGCCCAGTACTTC.

This clonotype was found a few times. This rearrangement joins TRBV7-9 to TRBJ1-4; D call uncertain. Looked up from germline, CDR1 is SEHNR and CDR2 is FQNEAQ (reference sequence). CDR3 length: 12 amino acids. Trimming left V 1 base short and J 6 bases short, with 3 bases between. CDR3 sequence: CASSLVDEKLFF. The CDR3 DNA reads as TGTGCCAGCAGCTTAGTAGATGAAAAACTGTTTTTT.

This clonotype was seen many times. The V call is TRBV12-3 or TRBV12-4, the J call TRBJ2-1, with D possibly being TRBD1 (6 bases). There are 13 residues in the CDR3. V shed 6 bases and J shed 4 bases, with 10 bases lying between them. Here the CDR3 reads CASRYGTYNEQFF. As DNA, the CDR3 is TGTGCCAGCAGGTACGGGACATACAATGAGCAGTTCTTC.

The CDR3, as DNA: TGTGCCAGCAGCTTAGAGGAGTATCTTACGCAGTATTTT. Protein sequence: CASSLEEYLTQYF. The rearrangement links TRBV7-8 to TRBJ2-3; no firm D call. From germline, CDR1 is SGHVS and CDR2 FQNEAQ. The CDR3 has 13 residues. With 1 base removed from V and 8 bases from J, the gap between germline ends came to 10 bases.

V gene TRBV2 combines with J gene TRBJ2-5; no reliable D call. Per the germline V gene, CDR1 is SNHLY and CDR2 is FYNNEI. The germline V and J ends were trimmed by 4 bases and 0 bases, with 9 bases remaining between them. This CDR3 region has 14 residues. This CDR3 is CASSADPDQETQYF. In DNA, the CDR3 is TGTGCCAGCAGTGCTGACCCCGACCAAGAGACCCAGTACTTC.

This clonotype came up many times. The chain uses TRBV13 and TRBJ1-1, with unresolved D. Germline CDR1 is PRHDT and CDR2 is FYEKMQ (reference sequence). This CDR3 comprises 13 residues. Deletions cut 7 bases from V and 0 bases from J, with 9 bases between. The chain's CDR3 is CASTSGLNTEAFF. The DNA for the CDR3 is TGTGCCAGCACTTCGGGATTGAACACTGAAGCTTTCTTT.

In its sample, this clonotype was seen many times. The chain recombines TRBV7-9 with TRBJ2-3; D perhaps matches TRBD1 (6 bases). Per the germline V gene, CDR1 is SEHNR and CDR2 is FQNEAQ (reference sequence). Trimming took 7 bases from V and 5 from J, leaving 16 bases between them. The length of the CDR3 is 14 residues. In DNA form, the CDR3 reads TGTGCCAGCACCGATAGTACAGGGAAAGATACGCAGTATTTT. Protein: CASTDSTGKDTQYF.

The CDR3 sequence is CSVGEGSGELFF. For the CDR3, the DNA is TGCAGCGTTGGAGAGGGGTCCGGGGAGCTGTTTTTT. The chain couples TRBV29-1 to TRBJ2-2; perhaps D is TRBD1 or TRBD2 (5 bases each). Looked up from germline, CDR1 is SQVTM and CDR2 is ANQGSEA. The CDR3 is 12 residues long. Trimming shortened V by 4 bases and J by 6 bases, and 9 bases separated the two germline ends.

This clonotype turned up a few times. This chain joins TRBV12-3 or TRBV12-4 and TRBJ1-4; 9 bases fit TRBD1. The CDR3 has 15 residues. The ends lost 5 bases at V and 8 bases at J; junction bases unmatched: 9. The CDR3 reads CASSGTRDREEKLFF. The CDR3 DNA sequence: TGTGCCAGCAGTGGCACCCGGGACAGGGAGGAAAAACTGTTTTTT.

This clonotype was seen more than once but under ten times. This chain links TRBV2 with TRBJ2-1; 15 bases agree with TRBD2. Germline V CDR1 and CDR2: SNHLY, FYNNEI. CDR3 length: 16 amino acids. V shed 7 bases, J shed 7 bases, and the junction held 8 bases outside the gene matches. CDR3 coding DNA: TGTGCCAGCATAAGGACTAGCGGGAGGGCCTCTAATGAGCAGTTCTTC. The encoded protein is CASIRTSGRASNEQFF.

This clonotype has only a few counts. The chain is built from TRBV2 and TRBJ1-1; TRBD1 is a possible D gene (5 bases). Trimming pared 2 bases from V and 3 bases from J, leaving 10 bases between. The CDR3 loop spans 14 amino acids. Germline V CDR1 and CDR2: SNHLY, FYNNEI. The CDR3 reads CASSEWDGDTEAFF. The CDR3, as DNA: TGTGCCAGCAGTGAATGGGACGGGGACACTGAAGCTTTCTTT. The full variable domain, its missing parts supplied by reference TRBV2 and TRBJ1-1, is EPEVTQTPSHQVTQMGQEVILRCVPISNHLYFYWYRQILGQKVEFLVSFYNNEISEKSEIFDDQFSVERPDGSNFTLKIRSTKLEDSAMYFCASSEWDGDTEAFFGQGTRLTVV.

The rearrangement uses TRBV11-3 and TRBJ2-1; D may be TRBD2 (6 bases). Germline CDR1 reads SGHNT; CDR2 reads YENEEA. Trimming left V 3 bases short and J 5 bases short, with 11 bases between. This CDR3 region has 14 residues. CDR3 protein: CASSLASGHNEQFF. CDR3 sequence (DNA): TGTGCCAGCAGCTTGGCCAGCGGGCACAATGAGCAGTTCTTC.

This clonotype turned up a few times. The J gene is TRBJ1-4, the V gene TRBV6-8, with D possibly TRBD1 on 5 matching bases. V gave up 7 bases and J gave up 6 bases, with 18 bases separating them. This CDR3 is built from 15 residues. Looked up from germline, CDR1 is MNHGY and CDR2 is SAAAGT. For the CDR3, the DNA is TGTGCCAGCAATTTCGGGGGAGCCAAACATGAAAAACTGTTTTTT. Amino acids: CASNFGGAKHEKLFF.

In its sample, this clonotype was seen a few times. The chain has TRBV4-1 and TRBJ1-2; D unclear. Germline assignment: CDR1 MGHRA and CDR2 YSYEKL. This CDR3 contains 13 residues. The V end was cut by 0 bases, the J end by 5 bases, with 7 bases between. CDR3: CASSQEWEYGYTF. CDR3 nucleotide sequence: TGCGCCAGCAGCCAAGAGTGGGAATATGGCTACACCTTC.